One and the same sample provided the 29 T cell receptor beta chains below, sequenced in a study of radiotherapy plus CTLA-4 blockade in lung cancer. The table came from immunoSEQ multiplex PCR; TCRdb's copy has only in-frame clones and leaves some out. The table includes tens of thousands of clones, approximately 80% detected once. Source: peripheral blood, taken from a patient treated with radiotherapy plus ipilimumab. These receptors all come from a human donor with non-small cell lung cancer whose response to radiotherapy plus ipilimumab could not be evaluated.

This clone turned up a few times. The chain combines TRBV6-1 with TRBJ1-2, with 10 positions matching TRBD1. The ends lost 6 bases at V and 8 bases at J; junction bases unmatched: 6. The CDR3 is 13 residues long. Germline V gene data show CDR1 as MNHNS and CDR2 as SASEGT. Here the CDR3 reads CASRTGTGEGYTF. Written as DNA, the CDR3 is TGTGCCAGCAGAACCGGGACAGGGGAAGGCTACACCTTC.

V is TRBV4-3 and J is TRBJ1-2; 9 nucleotides line up with TRBD1. The CDR3 covers 15 residues. Germline CDR1 LGHNA, CDR2 YSLEER. The V gene end was trimmed by 5 bases and the J gene end by 7 bases; junction bases not matched to a gene: 11. In DNA, the CDR3 is TGCGCCAGCAGCGTTACTAAGACAGGGGGGTCTGGCTACACCTTC. Translated: CASSVTKTGGSGYTF.

The chain's CDR3 is CASSENRGLNSEAFF. The CDR3 DNA sequence: TGTGCCAGCAGCGAAAACAGGGGGCTTAATTCTGAAGCTTTCTTT. The chain combines TRBV7-2 with TRBJ1-1; 9 bases match TRBD1. V was pared by 5 bases and J by 6 bases, with 10 bases of the junction left unmatched. The germline CDR1 and CDR2 sequences are SGHTA and FQGNSA. This CDR3 is built from 15 residues.

The V and J genes are TRBV9 and TRBJ2-7, with TRBD1 matching 9 bases. CDR3 size: 17 residues. With V trimmed by 1 base and J by 6 bases, 14 bases remained unmatched. Germline V gene data show CDR1 as SGDLS and CDR2 as YYNGEE. CDR3 DNA sequence: TGTGCCAGCAGCGTAAGCGGGACAGGGTTTCAATCTCTCGAGCAGTACTTC. This encodes CASSVSGTGFQSLEQYF.

This clone was seen only a few times. This chain uses TRBV19 with TRBJ1-5; possibly TRBD1 for D (6 bases). This CDR3 is built from 15 residues. Trimming removed 7 bases from V and 1 base from J, with 14 bases in between. Germline V CDR1 and CDR2: LNHDA, SQIVND (reference sequence). Written as DNA, the CDR3 is TGTGCCAGTACTTGGGGGCGGGGGAGCAATCAGCCCCAGCATTTT. Its protein product is CASTWGRGSNQPQHF.

The chain couples TRBV29-1 to TRBJ2-7; 9 nucleotides agree with TRBD2. V trimming: 6 bases; J trimming: 12 bases; junction bases outside the gene matches: 15. CDR1 is SQVTM and CDR2 is ANQGSEA in the germline V gene. The CDR3 runs 13 residues. The CDR3 coding sequence is TGCAGCGTGACTACGGGACTAGCTGATTTTCGGTACTTC. Residues: CSVTTGLADFRYF.

There are a few counts of this clone. The gene calls are TRBV7-9 and TRBJ2-1, with 10 nucleotides matching TRBD2. Trimming at V came to 2 bases and at J to 1 base, leaving 2 bases not matched to a gene. The V gene's germline CDR1 is SEHNR and CDR2 FQNEAQ (reference sequence). The CDR3 length is 16 residues. CDR3 coding DNA: TGTGCCAGCAGCTTATCACTAGCGGGGTCCTACAATGAGCAGTTCTTC. Amino acids: CASSLSLAGSYNEQFF.

The J gene is TRBJ2-7, the V gene TRBV5-4, with 9 positions matching TRBD2. Trimming took 0 bases from V and 4 from J; bases not matched to a gene: 5. The CDR3 sequence is 15 residues long. Per the germline V gene, CDR1 is SGHNT and CDR2 is YYREEE (reference sequence). CDR3 sequence reads: CASSLGGTSSYEQYF. CDR3 DNA sequence: TGTGCCAGCAGCTTGGGAGGGACTAGCAGTTACGAGCAGTACTTC.

The chain joins TRBV5-1 to TRBJ2-7, with D possibly being TRBD2 (7 bases). This CDR3 region has 16 residues. Germline CDR1 reads SGHRS; CDR2 reads YFSETQ. V shed 0 bases and J shed 7 bases, with 20 bases lying between them. In nucleotides, the CDR3 is TGCGCCAGCAGCTTGGGTCCCCATGGGGGGGCGGAAGAGCAGTACTTC. The encoded protein is CASSLGPHGGAEEQYF.

The V and J genes are TRBV4-1 and TRBJ2-3; D might be TRBD2 (6 bases). V shed 10 bases and J shed 4 bases, with 18 bases lying between them. The germline CDR1 and CDR2 sequences are MGHRA and YSYEKL. This CDR3 is built from 14 residues. The DNA of the CDR3 is TGCGCCACTAACGACGGTTTAGCGGCAGATACGCAGTATTTT. It yields the protein CATNDGLAADTQYF.

The rearrangement uses TRBV6-6 and TRBJ1-4, with 10 bases identical to TRBD1. The junction had 5 bases not matched to a gene; V was cut back by 0 bases and J by 7 bases. The CDR3 spans 16 residues. Germline values: CDR1 MNHNY, CDR2 SVGAGI (reference sequence). DNA for the CDR3: TGTGCCAGCAGTTACTCCGACGGGACAGGGGCTGAAAAACTGTTTTTT. This encodes CASSYSDGTGAEKLFF.

The rearrangement uses TRBV6-5 and TRBJ1-1; no clear D. Per the germline V gene, CDR1 is MNHEY and CDR2 is SVGAGI. The CDR3 runs to 13 residues. V lost 0 bases to trimming and J lost 2 bases, with 4 bases between them. The CDR3 nucleotides read TGTGCCAGCAGTTACTCGAGTAACACTGAAGCTTTCTTT. Translating gives CASSYSSNTEAFF.

The chain has TRBV19 and TRBJ2-7; possibly TRBD1 for D (6 bases). Germline V gene sequence: CDR1 LNHDA, CDR2 SQIVND (reference sequence). The CDR3 covers 14 residues. V lost 3 bases and J lost 6, with 15 bases in between. CDR3 protein: CASSMTGRASEQYF. The CDR3 nucleotides read TGTGCCAGTAGTATGACAGGTAGGGCGAGCGAGCAGTACTTC.

CDR3 sequence: CASSLGLAGETQYF. The CDR3 DNA reads TGCGCCAGCAGCTTGGGACTAGCGGGAGAGACCCAGTACTTC. The rearrangement uses TRBV5-1 and TRBJ2-5, with 10 bases matching TRBD2. The germline V gene encodes CDR1 SGHRS and CDR2 YFSETQ. V lost 0 bases, J lost 4 bases, and 0 bases stayed unmatched. The CDR3 consists of 14 residues.

This clone has only a few counts. The V and J genes are TRBV5-4 and TRBJ2-5, with D hard to call. CDR1 and CDR2 from the germline V gene are SGHNT and YYREEE (reference sequence). The CDR3 is 14 amino acids. The V end was cut by 0 bases, the J end by 1 base, with 7 bases between. The CDR3 loop reads CASSLEASQETQYF. DNA for the CDR3: TGTGCCAGCAGCTTGGAAGCGTCCCAAGAGACCCAGTACTTC.

This clone has more than one count but fewer than ten. The chain carries TRBV7-2 and TRBJ1-2; D unclear. V was shortened by 4 bases and J by 1 base, with 7 bases between the two germline ends. Germline CDR1 SGHTA, CDR2 FQGNSA. The CDR3 is 13 amino acids. The CDR3, as DNA: TGTGCCAGCAGCTACGGGGTTAACTATGGCTACACCTTC. Amino acids: CASSYGVNYGYTF.

This clone was observed a few times. V and J are TRBV5-1 and TRBJ2-3; no clear D. The CDR3 length is 13 residues. Germline-derived CDR1 and CDR2 are SGHRS and YFSETQ. Trimming shortened V by 4 bases and J by 1 base, and 7 bases separated the two germline ends. The CDR3 coding sequence is TGCGCCAGCAGCCCCCAGGGCACAGATACGCAGTATTTT. Translation gives CASSPQGTDTQYF.

This sequence joins TRBV7-2 and TRBJ2-5, with unresolved D. CDR1 SGHTA and CDR2 FQGNSA come from the germline V gene. This CDR3 region has 14 residues. V was pared by 0 bases and J by 2 bases, with 7 bases between. CDR3 DNA sequence: TGTGCCAGCAGCTTAGCGGCCAGACAAGAGACCCAGTACTTC. Its translation: CASSLAARQETQYF.

The DNA of the CDR3 is TGTGCCAGCAGGGCCGGACAGTTGAACACTGAAGCTTTCTTT. Translation gives CASRAGQLNTEAFF. The chain carries TRBV28 and TRBJ1-1; D possibly corresponds to TRBD1 (6 bases). Germline V gene sequence: CDR1 MDHEN, CDR2 SYDVKM. The CDR3 has 14 residues. The germline V and J ends were trimmed by 6 bases and 0 bases, with 11 bases remaining between them.

V usage is TRBV5-5 and J usage is TRBJ1-1, with D uncertain. Per the germline V gene, CDR1 is SGHKS and CDR2 is YYEKEE (reference sequence). V was cut by 3 bases and J by 5 bases, with 14 bases left in between. The CDR3 contains 14 residues. The CDR3 spells CASSYLGGITEAFF. The CDR3 nucleotides are TGTGCCAGCAGCTACTTGGGAGGGATAACTGAAGCTTTCTTT.

V and J are TRBV5-1 and TRBJ1-4, with D perhaps matching TRBD1 (5 bases). Trimming cost V 4 bases and J 9 bases, with 19 bases left between them. Germline V gene data show CDR1 as SGHRS and CDR2 as YFSETQ. The CDR3 length is 15 residues. The chain's CDR3 is CASSPTYQGSQKLFF. The CDR3 region has the DNA TGCGCCAGCAGCCCTACTTACCAGGGTTCCCAAAAACTGTTTTTT. Looking up the rest from reference TRBV5-1 and TRBJ1-4 gives the full variable domain: KAGVTQTPRYLIKTRGQQVTLSCSPISGHRSVSWYQQTPGQGLQFLFEYFSETQRNKGNFPGRFSGRQFSNSRSEMNVSTLELGDSALYLCASSPTYQGSQKLFFGSGTQLSVL.

This clone was observed a few times. V is TRBV2 and J is TRBJ2-1; 15 bases are a match to TRBD2. The CDR3 totals 19 residues. The germline gives CDR1 SNHLY, CDR2 FYNNEI. V lost 2 bases, J lost 1 base, and 6 bases stayed unmatched. In DNA, the CDR3 is TGTGCCAGCAGTGAAAAGGGACTAGCGGGGGGACTATCCTACAATGAGCAGTTCTTC. Protein product: CASSEKGLAGGLSYNEQFF.

This chain connects TRBV7-9 to TRBJ2-5; no clear D gene. The DNA end favors TRBJ2-7, so the J call may be wrong. The CDR3 extends over 13 amino acids. Germline assignment: CDR1 SEHNR and CDR2 FQNEAQ (reference sequence). In DNA, the CDR3 is TGTGCCAGCAGACCATCGGGTGGTGACGAGCAGTACTTC. Translated, it gives CASRPSGGDEQYF.

This chain links TRBV4-3 with TRBJ2-7, with 7 bases matching TRBD2. V lost 4 bases, J lost 4 bases, and 7 bases stayed unmatched. This CDR3 contains 14 residues. The germline V gene has CDR1 LGHNA and CDR2 YSLEER. The CDR3 coding sequence is TGCGCCAGCAGCCCGAGCGGGGTATCATACGAGCAGTACTTC. Amino acids: CASSPSGVSYEQYF.

The rearrangement joins TRBV28 to TRBJ2-5; TRBD1 aligns across 8 bases. The CDR3 consists of 13 residues. Germline CDR1 is MDHEN and CDR2 is SYDVKM. The J segment lost 5 bases and the V segment lost 4 bases, leaving 3 bases of the junction unmatched. The CDR3 loop is CASSSGGGETQYF. The CDR3 coding sequence is TGTGCCAGCAGTTCAGGGGGCGGGGAGACCCAGTACTTC.

CDR3 DNA sequence: TGCGCCAGCAGCCAAGGCCCCGGGACTCAGTACGAGCAGTACTTC. This encodes CASSQGPGTQYEQYF. This chain links TRBV4-3 with TRBJ2-7; D is perhaps TRBD2 (6 bases). This CDR3 is 15 amino acids long. Trimming took 1 base from V and 4 from J, leaving 14 bases between them. Germline V lookup: CDR1 LGHNA, CDR2 YSLEER.

CDR3 DNA: TGTGCCAGCAGTTTATGGGGTGGCAGGGGATCCAACACTGAAGCTTTCTTT. Its translation: CASSLWGGRGSNTEAFF. The chain recombines TRBV28 with TRBJ1-1, with D tentatively TRBD1 (6 bases). CDR1 and CDR2 from the germline V gene are MDHEN and SYDVKM. The CDR3 loop spans 17 amino acids. V shed 0 bases and J shed 2 bases, with 16 bases lying between them.

The chain has TRBV7-2 and TRBJ1-1; D might be TRBD1 (6 bases). V shed 5 bases and J shed 0 bases, with 13 bases lying between them. The CDR3 totals 15 residues. Germline CDR1 is SGHTA and CDR2 is FQGNSA. The CDR3 sequence: CASSEYGQLNTEAFF. The CDR3 nucleotides read TGTGCCAGCAGCGAATACGGACAGTTGAACACTGAAGCTTTCTTT.

The chain combines TRBV7-3 with TRBJ2-2; 7 bases align to TRBD2. Germline loops: CDR1 SGHTA, CDR2 FQGTGA. The CDR3 loop spans 14 amino acids. J lost 6 bases, V lost 1 base, and 2 bases had no gene match. The CDR3 bases are TGTGCCAGCAGCTTAATCGGGGGGTCCGGGGAGCTGTTTTTT. Its translation is CASSLIGGSGELFF.